The 24 T cell receptor beta chains presented below share a single source sample, sequenced in a study of Ad26.COV2.S vaccination and SARS-CoV-2 variants. The data were produced by immunoSEQ multiplex PCR, yet TCRdb's version contains in-frame clones alone and is incomplete. Of about 400,000 clones in the sample, around 82% were seen once. The treatment denotes: about 20 received Ad26.COV2.S at low or high dose, single or two shots; about five received placebo; per-sample allocation not given. Specimens were obtained on day 63 following the first vaccine or placebo injection. The sample in question was peripheral blood, obtained in a trial of Ad26.COV2.S vaccine versus placebo. These receptors came from a person between 18 and 59 years old who received the Ad26.COV2.S COVID-19 vaccine or a placebo.

This clone appeared many times. The rearrangement joins TRBV7-9 to TRBJ1-4; D remains unclear. The germline V gene has CDR1 SEHNR and CDR2 FQNEAQ (reference sequence). V lost 8 bases, J lost 4 bases, and 11 bases lay in between. The CDR3 consists of 13 residues. In nucleotides, the CDR3 is TGTGCCAGCTCGGAAGGGCTTAATGAAAAACTGTTTTTT. This encodes CASSEGLNEKLFF.

The chain couples TRBV5-1 to TRBJ2-3; D is perhaps TRBD2 (5 bases). Germline V lookup: CDR1 SGHRS, CDR2 YFSETQ. V was clipped by 0 bases and J by 6 bases, with 5 bases between them. The CDR3 runs 12 residues. The CDR3, as DNA: TGCGCCAGCAGCTTGGCGGGGGATACGCAGTATTTT. Amino acids: CASSLAGDTQYF.

The chain carries TRBV7-9 and TRBJ2-7; D perhaps matches TRBD1 (6 bases). Trimming took off 6 bases at V and 2 bases at J, with 11 bases between the two ends. CDR3 length: 13 amino acids. The V gene's germline CDR1 is SEHNR and CDR2 FQNEAQ (reference sequence). The DNA of the CDR3 is TGTGCCAGCAGGGACAGCCAAACCTACGAGCAGTACTTC. Protein: CASRDSQTYEQYF.

The genes are TRBV15 and TRBJ1-1; unclear D gene. The V gene's germline CDR1 is LNHNV and CDR2 YYDKDF (reference sequence). Trimming pared 0 bases from V and 8 bases from J, leaving 10 bases between. The CDR3 is 13 residues long. In DNA form, the CDR3 reads TGTGCCACCAGCAGAGATCGGGCCGAAGAAGCTTTCTTT. As protein: CATSRDRAEEAFF.

The chain employs TRBV19 and TRBJ2-3; D call uncertain. This CDR3 region has 16 residues. Per the germline V gene, CDR1 is LNHDA and CDR2 is SQIVND (reference sequence). With 1 base removed from V and 4 bases from J, the gap between germline ends came to 15 bases. CDR3 sequence: CASSIGLLTGADTQYF. CDR3 DNA: TGTGCCAGTAGTATAGGACTGCTGACGGGCGCAGATACGCAGTATTTT.

The chain carries TRBV25-1 and TRBJ1-1; no definite D call. Deletions cut 8 bases from V and 5 bases from J, with 9 bases between. Germline V gives CDR1 MGHDK, CDR2 SYGVNS. The CDR3 is made up of 11 amino acids. The CDR3 reads CASAVATEAFF. CDR3 in DNA: TGTGCCAGCGCGGTCGCGACTGAAGCTTTCTTT.

The chain employs TRBV13 and TRBJ2-7; TRBD2 aligns across 10 bases. CDR3 length: 14 residues. V was pared by 3 bases and J by 4 bases, with 3 bases of the junction left unmatched. The germline V gene has CDR1 PRHDT and CDR2 FYEKMQ (reference sequence). The CDR3 DNA is TGTGCCAGCAGCTTCCGGACTAGCGGTTACGAGCAGTACTTC. Its protein product is CASSFRTSGYEQYF.

The V and J genes are TRBV7-2 and TRBJ2-7; 7 nucleotides match TRBD1. The length of the CDR3 is 14 residues. Losses at the gene ends were 3 bases for V and 2 bases for J; bases not matched to a gene: 4. Per germline, CDR1 SGHTA and CDR2 FQGNSA. The CDR3 is CASSFRQGPYEQYF. CDR3 sequence (DNA): TGTGCCAGCAGCTTTCGACAGGGCCCCTACGAGCAGTACTTC.

This chain links TRBV5-1 with TRBJ2-2; 7 nucleotides align to TRBD2. Germline V CDR1 and CDR2: SGHRS, YFSETQ. Trimming at V came to 1 base and at J to 2 bases, leaving 2 bases not matched to a gene. CDR3 length: 15 amino acids. CDR3 sequence reads: CASSLLAVNTGELFF. CDR3 bases: TGCGCCAGCAGCTTGCTAGCGGTTAACACCGGGGAGCTGTTTTTT.

The chain couples TRBV9 to TRBJ2-5; the match to TRBD2 covers 8 bases. This CDR3 is built from 15 residues. Germline CDR1 reads SGDLS; CDR2 reads YYNGEE. J gave up 5 bases and V 4 bases, and 10 bases lay outside the gene matches. The DNA of the CDR3 is TGTGCCAGCAGCCATAGCGGGACCCCTCGGGAGACCCAGTACTTC. Translating gives CASSHSGTPRETQYF. Looking up the rest from reference TRBV9 and TRBJ2-5 gives the full variable domain: DSGVTQTPKHLITATGQRVTLRCSPRSGDLSVYWYQQSLDQGLQFLIQYYNGEERAKGNILERFSAQQFPDLHSELNLSSLELGDSALYFCASSHSGTPRETQYFGPGTRLLVL.

This clone was counted a few times. The rearrangement links TRBV6-6 to TRBJ2-7, with D possibly called TRBD1 or TRBD2 (6 bases each). The CDR3 covers 14 residues. The V end was cut by 4 bases, the J end by 7 bases, with 17 bases between. Germline assignment: CDR1 MNHNY and CDR2 SVGAGI (reference sequence). CDR3 DNA sequence: TGTGCCAGCAGTTCCACCTCGGGGGCGGGAGAGCAGTACTTC. The encoded protein is CASSSTSGAGEQYF.

The V gene is TRBV30, the J gene TRBJ2-1; tentative D call: TRBD2 (5 bases). Between the trimmed V and J ends, which lost 1 base and 0 bases, there was a span of 7 bases. From germline, CDR1 is GTSNPN and CDR2 SVGIG (reference sequence). This CDR3 has 14 amino acids. The CDR3 loop reads CAWSAGNSYNEQFF. CDR3 DNA sequence: TGTGCCTGGAGTGCCGGGAACTCCTACAATGAGCAGTTCTTC.

The chain is built from TRBV20-1 and TRBJ1-3; D is perhaps TRBD1 (5 bases). Germline CDR1 DFQATT, CDR2 SNEGSKA (reference sequence). Trimming pared 3 bases from V and 3 bases from J, leaving 12 bases between. The CDR3 runs 14 residues. The DNA of the CDR3 is TGCAGTGCTAGTACCGGGACTTTTGGAAACACCATATATTTT. Protein product: CSASTGTFGNTIYF.

The chain uses TRBV7-9 and TRBJ1-1; 9 bases match TRBD1. The V segment lost 5 bases and the J segment 6 bases; nucleotides outside the gene matches: 4. The CDR3 spans 13 residues. Per germline, CDR1 SEHNR and CDR2 FQNEAQ (reference sequence). The DNA of the CDR3 is TGTGCCAGCAGCCCGGACAGGGGAGCTGAAGCTTTCTTT. Encoded protein: CASSPDRGAEAFF.

This chain joins TRBV18 and TRBJ1-2; 12 bases line up with TRBD1. Germline CDR1 and CDR2: KGHSH and LQKENI. This CDR3 region has 14 residues. V dropped 3 bases and J dropped 8; count of bases not matched to a gene: 4. The DNA for the CDR3 is TGTGCCAGCTCACCGGGACAGGGGGCAGAAGGCTACACCTTC. Protein: CASSPGQGAEGYTF. Full variable domain (rest looked up from reference TRBV18 and TRBJ1-2): NAGVMQNPRHLVRRRGQEARLRCSPMKGHSHVYWYRQLPEEGLKFMVYLQKENIIDESGMPKERFSAEFPKEGPSILRIQQVVRGDSAAYFCASSPGQGAEGYTFGSGTRLTVV.

This clone was counted a single time. The V and J genes are TRBV4-2 and TRBJ1-2, with 8 bases fitting TRBD1. Germline V gives CDR1 LGHNA, CDR2 YNFKEQ. The CDR3 covers 16 residues. J gave up 6 bases and V 0 bases, and 9 bases lay outside the gene matches. In DNA, the CDR3 is TGTGCCAGCAGCCAAGATCAGGAGACAGGGGCCGATGGCTACACCTTC. The encoded protein is CASSQDQETGADGYTF.

The V and J genes are TRBV4-3 and TRBJ1-2; perhaps TRBD1 as D (5 bases). CDR3 length equals 14 residues. With 3 bases removed from V and 7 bases from J, the gap between germline ends came to 15 bases. Germline values: CDR1 LGHNA, CDR2 YSLEER. CDR3 region: CASSQISGGSGYTF. CDR3 nucleotide sequence: TGCGCCAGCAGCCAGATCTCGGGGGGATCTGGCTACACCTTC.

J is TRBJ2-3 and V is TRBV15, with D maybe TRBD1 (5 bases). Germline-derived CDR1 and CDR2 are LNHNV and YYDKDF (reference sequence). V was clipped by 3 bases and J by 7 bases, with 11 bases between them. The CDR3 is made up of 13 amino acids. The CDR3 DNA follows: TGTGCCACCAGCAGGGATAGGGGATATACGCAGTATTTT. As protein: CATSRDRGYTQYF.

This clone was recorded a few times. The rearrangement links TRBV3-1 (or the pseudogene TRBV3-2) to TRBJ1-5, with 7 bases lining up with TRBD1. The CDR3 covers 15 residues. The J segment lost 1 base and the V segment lost 4 bases, leaving 4 bases of the junction unmatched. Germline loops: CDR1 LGHDT, CDR2 YNNKEL (reference sequence). The CDR3 reads CASSRQGGSNQPQHF. CDR3 nucleotides: TGTGCCAGCAGCCGACAGGGCGGGAGCAATCAGCCCCAGCATTTT.

The chain couples TRBV11-1 to TRBJ1-2; unclear D gene. This CDR3 has 13 amino acids. Germline-derived CDR1 and CDR2 are SGHAT and FQDESV (reference sequence). Between the trimmed V and J ends, which lost 3 bases and 4 bases, there was a span of 9 bases. The DNA for the CDR3 is TGTGCCAGCAGCTTCTCCCAGATCTATGGCTACACCTTC. Translating it yields CASSFSQIYGYTF.

This chain joins TRBV9 and TRBJ2-2; D is unresolved. This CDR3 has 14 residues. V was pared by 4 bases and J by 4 bases, with 11 bases between. Germline V gives CDR1 SGDLS, CDR2 YYNGEE. The CDR3 DNA is TGTGCCAGCAGCCCCTCTACATCCACCGGGGAGCTGTTTTTT. This sequence encodes CASSPSTSTGELFF.

The CDR3 DNA follows: TGTGCCAGCAGTCCCCGGGCGAGGCGGAGCTCCTACAATGAGCAGTTCTTC. Encoded protein: CASSPRARRSSYNEQFF. The chain links TRBV2 to TRBJ2-1; D remains ambiguous. Germline lookup yields CDR1 SNHLY and CDR2 FYNNEI. The V end was cut by 5 bases, the J end by 0 bases, with 17 bases between. This CDR3 region has 17 residues.

The chain employs TRBV7-3 and TRBJ2-5; D unclear. Germline CDR1 reads SGHTA; CDR2 reads FQGTGA. V lost 4 bases and J lost 5, with 11 bases in between. The CDR3 sequence is 13 residues long. In DNA, the CDR3 is TGTGCCAGCAGCTCGCTCCTGGGGGAGACCCAGTACTTC. It codes for CASSSLLGETQYF.

V and J are TRBV24-1 and TRBJ2-2; D ambiguous. The CDR3 has 15 amino acids. The V end lost 6 bases, the J end lost 2 bases, and 12 bases lay between the germline ends. Per the germline V gene, CDR1 is KGHDR and CDR2 is SFDVKD. In nucleotides, the CDR3 is TGTGCCACCAGTCCTTCCCTTGTTAACACCGGGGAGCTGTTTTTT. Translated, it gives CATSPSLVNTGELFF.